This entry lists 20 T cell receptor beta chains sequenced from one sample in a study of tumor-infiltrating lymphocytes in oesophageal squamous cell carcinoma. TCRdb fed the PCR reads into MiXCR, producing one record per CDR3 protein. This repertoire shows about 11,000 distinct CDR3 sequences, around 53% found once; its top ten account for about 20%. Sequencing was performed on esophageal tumor tissue. The receptor set was obtained from a female donor with esophageal squamous cell carcinoma.

The chain carries TRBV7-9 and TRBJ2-3; 14 bases match TRBD2. From germline, CDR1 is SEHNR and CDR2 FQNEAQ (reference sequence). Trimming removed 4 bases from V and 2 bases from J; junction bases left unmatched: 17. The CDR3 runs to 21 residues. The CDR3 region is CASSSYLWTSGRLGNTDTQYF. CDR3 DNA: TGTGCCAGCAGCTCATACCTCTGGACTAGCGGGAGGCTTGGGAACACAGATACGCAGTATTTT. The full variable domain, completed using reference TRBV7-9 and TRBJ2-3, is DTGVSQNPRHKITKRGQNVTFRCDPISEHNRLYWYRQTLGQGPEFLTYFQNEAQLEKSRLLSDRFSAERPKGSFSTLEIQRTEQGDSAMYLCASSSYLWTSGRLGNTDTQYFGPGTRLTVL.

The rearrangement uses TRBV7-2 and TRBJ2-1; 11 bases line up with TRBD2. V shed 5 bases and J 6 bases; nucleotides not matched to a gene: 9. This CDR3 is built from 16 residues. The germline gives CDR1 SGHTA, CDR2 FQGNSA. The CDR3 DNA is TGTGCCAGCAGCCCACAGGGACTAGCGGAGTCCAATGAGCAGTTCTTC. This translates into CASSPQGLAESNEQFF.

Concerning this clonotype itself: The junction differs from germline at one of its ends, possibly a read error. This chain joins TRBV7-9 and TRBJ2-5; D is unclear. From germline, CDR1 is SEHNR and CDR2 FQNEAQ (reference sequence). CDR3 length: 15 amino acids. The CDR3 bases are TGTGCCAGCAGCTTATCTCCCCTTGGTGGTTCACCCCTCCACTTC. Translated: CASSLSPLGGSPLHF.

The chain has TRBV6-1 and TRBJ2-1, with unresolved D. Trimming took 3 bases from V and 9 from J, leaving 12 bases between them. In germline, CDR1 is MNHNS, CDR2 SASEGT. This CDR3 region has 13 residues. CDR3 residues: CASSDRIIGEQFF. The CDR3 nucleotides are TGTGCCAGCAGTGATAGGATTATCGGTGAGCAGTTCTTC.

In its sample, this clonotype is medium-sized. The chain recombines TRBV7-9 with TRBJ2-6, with 9 bases that match TRBD1. Germline V gives CDR1 SEHNR, CDR2 FQNEAQ (reference sequence). V lost 5 bases to trimming and J lost 0 bases; unmatched junction nucleotides: 8. The CDR3 length is 18 residues. The CDR3 nucleotides are TGTGCCAGCAGCGGAGAACGGGACAGGGTCTCTGGGGCCAACGTCCTGACTTTC. It specifies CASSGERDRVSGANVLTF.

The chain employs TRBV7-2 and TRBJ2-5; no clear D. This CDR3 is 15 amino acids long. The V gene lost 5 bases and the J gene lost 0 bases, with 13 bases spanning the gap. CDR1 and CDR2 from the germline V gene are SGHTA and FQGNSA. Here the CDR3 DNA reads TGTGCCAGCAGCCCCCGATCTTCGTACCAAGAGACCCAGTACTTC. The encoded protein is CASSPRSSYQETQYF.

This chain uses TRBV7-3 with TRBJ2-7, with 7 positions matching TRBD2. The germline V gene has CDR1 SGHTA and CDR2 FQGTGA. This CDR3 has 15 residues. After removal of 3 bases from V and 7 bases from J, the junction contained 12 bases not matched to a gene. CDR3 in amino acids: CASSLGGTSYNEQYF. The CDR3 nucleotides are TGTGCCAGCAGCTTGGGAGGGACTTCCTACAATGAGCAGTACTTC.

The table lists this clonotype with a count of one. The chain is built from TRBV7-3 and TRBJ2-4; 8 bases fit TRBD1. Matching the DNA end better, TRBJ2-7 makes the J call doubtful. Germline loops: CDR1 SGHTA, CDR2 FQGTGA. The CDR3 runs 14 residues. The DNA of the CDR3 is TGTGCCAGCAGCCTGGACAGGGACTCCTACGAGCAGTACTTC. Its translation: CASSLDRDSYEQYF.

The sample holds one count of this clonotype. The junction departs from germline at one end; a sequencing error may be responsible. This chain joins TRBV7-2 and TRBJ2-7, with D possibly called TRBD1 or TRBD2 (6 bases each). Per germline, CDR1 SGHTA and CDR2 FQGNSA. The length of the CDR3 is 15 residues. The CDR3 DNA reads as TGTGCCAGCAGCTTAGCGCAAGGGGGGAATTCACCCCTCCACTTC. Its translation: CASSLAQGGNSPLHF.

This clonotype is classed as medium-sized. Germline and junction disagree at one end, which may indicate a read error. The chain combines TRBV7-2 with TRBJ2-7, with TRBD2 as a possible D gene (6 bases). CDR1 SGHTA and CDR2 FQGNSA come from the germline V gene. The CDR3 contains 16 residues. CDR3 nucleotides: TGTGCCAGCAGCTTGGGGGACTCAGGGTATAATTCACCCCTCCACTTC. This codes for CASSLGDSGYNSPLHF.

This clonotype came up a few times. The chain joins TRBV7-8 to TRBJ2-1; D is undetermined. The CDR3 extends over 20 amino acids. Germline lookup yields CDR1 SGHVS and CDR2 FQNEAQ. The V end was cut by 0 bases, the J end by 3 bases, with 24 bases between. The DNA of the CDR3 is TGTGCCAGCAGCTTAGCGTATCCGACGGGCCAAGGTGACAACTACAATGAGCAGTTCTTC. The encoded protein is CASSLAYPTGQGDNYNEQFF.

The J gene is TRBJ2-1, the V gene TRBV7-3; 11 bases are a match to TRBD2. The J call may be faulty, since TRBJ2-7 better matches the DNA end. There are 20 residues in the CDR3. Germline loops: CDR1 SGHTA, CDR2 FQGTGA. Here the CDR3 reads CASSRRRGLAVGKWTHEQYF. The CDR3, as DNA: TGTGCCAGCAGTAGAAGGAGGGGACTAGCGGTGGGGAAATGGACGCATGAGCAGTACTTC.

The rearrangement joins TRBV28 to TRBJ1-2, with 8 nucleotides matching TRBD1. The V and J ends lost 5 bases and 7 bases, in that order; junction bases with no gene match: 9. The CDR3 has 14 amino acids. From germline, CDR1 is MDHEN and CDR2 SYDVKM. The CDR3 coding sequence is TGTGCCAGCAGTGAGGGTGGAGACAGGGGTGGCTACACCTTC. It codes for CASSEGGDRGGYTF.

This clonotype was seen a handful of times. The rearrangement links TRBV12-3 or TRBV12-4 to TRBJ2-5; 14 positions agree with TRBD2. The J call is uncertain, as TRBJ2-1 better fits the DNA end. The CDR3 loop spans 15 amino acids. CDR3 nucleotide sequence: TGTGCCAGCAGCCGGACTAGCGGGAGGTACAATGAGCAGTTCTTC. Amino acid sequence: CASSRTSGRYNEQFF.

This clonotype has a count of ten or more. The chain uses TRBV27 and TRBJ2-1; D is unresolved. With 3 bases removed from V and 8 bases from J, the gap between germline ends came to 17 bases. Germline V gene lookup returns CDR1 MNHEY and CDR2 SMNVEV (reference sequence). This CDR3 is built from 15 residues. Here the CDR3 reads CASSFRPIAFYEQFF. The CDR3, as DNA: TGTGCCAGCAGTTTCCGACCTATAGCATTCTATGAGCAGTTCTTC.

This clonotype was counted between two and nine times. A junction boundary mismatches the germline segment, possibly from a read error. The CDR3 DNA sequence: TGTGCCAGCACCTTACGGAGGCAGGCTGAGCGGGCGTTC. This translates into CASTLRRQAERAF. The chain carries TRBV2 and TRBJ2-7, with D possibly being TRBD2 (6 bases). Germline V gives CDR1 SNHLY, CDR2 FYNNEI. The CDR3 runs 13 residues.

V usage is TRBV7-3 and J usage is TRBJ2-5; 13 bases align to TRBD2. The germline V gene encodes CDR1 SGHTA and CDR2 FQGTGA. This CDR3 is 19 amino acids long. V gave up 2 bases and J gave up 4 bases; unmatched junction bases: 13. The CDR3 spells CASSLAPFTSGRAGETQYF. CDR3 nucleotide sequence: TGTGCCAGCAGCTTAGCCCCCTTTACTAGCGGGAGGGCCGGAGAGACCCAGTACTTC.

This clonotype showed up just a few times. The J gene is TRBJ2-5, the V gene TRBV7-4; 11 nucleotides agree with TRBD1. With 5 bases clipped from V and 5 bases from J, the junction kept 10 bases outside the gene matches. Germline CDR1 reads SGHVT; CDR2 reads SQSDAQ. The CDR3 has 16 amino acids. The CDR3 DNA sequence: TGTGCCAGCAGCCCCGGGACAGGGGGACTGAGGGAGACCCAGTACTTC. Protein product: CASSPGTGGLRETQYF.

V gene TRBV6-5 combines with J gene TRBJ1-2; D possibly corresponds to TRBD1 (6 bases). Germline lookup yields CDR1 MNHEY and CDR2 SVGAGI. V gave up 5 bases and J gave up 1 base, with 17 bases separating them. The CDR3 consists of 16 residues. The CDR3 DNA reads TGTGCCAGCAGTAATCCCTCCGGGGGCCGTAACTATGGCTACACCTTC. It specifies CASSNPSGGRNYGYTF.

This clonotype was counted at least ten times. The chain joins TRBV28 to TRBJ1-5; D is possibly TRBD1 (5 bases). From germline, CDR1 is MDHEN and CDR2 SYDVKM. This CDR3 has 15 residues. V dropped 5 bases and J dropped 7 bases, with 18 bases sitting between them. CDR3 nucleotides: TGTGCCAGCAGTAAAACGGCCAGGGTGGGCCAGCCCCAGCATTTT. Its protein is CASSKTARVGQPQHF. The entire variable domain, with the rest obtained from reference TRBV28 and TRBJ1-5, is as follows: DVKVTQSSRYLVKRTGEKVFLECVQDMDHENMFWYRQDPGLGLRLIYFSYDVKMKEKGDIPEGYSVSREKKERFSLILESASTNQTSMYLCASSKTARVGQPQHFGDGTRLSIL.